The clone carrying this T cell receptor beta chain showed up just a few times. The sample belongs to a study of control samples from healthy donors and cancer patients. This table comes from immunoSEQ multiplex PCR, and its TCRdb copy is limited to in-frame clones, with some not included. The table shows 50,000 to 65,000 clones, with approximately 90% occurring only once. What was sequenced was PBMCs. The TCR comes from a woman aged 50 to 60 with colorectal cancer.

The DNA of the CDR3 is TGTGCCAGTAGTAAGGACAGCAACAATCAGCCCCAGCATTTT. Translated: CASSKDSNNQPQHF. The chain employs TRBV19 and TRBJ1-5; tentatively, D is TRBD1 (6 bases). The CDR3 spans 14 residues. V lost 4 bases to trimming and J lost 3 bases, with 10 bases between them. Germline values: CDR1 LNHDA, CDR2 SQIVND (reference sequence). Together with reference TRBV19 and TRBJ1-5, the CDR3 gives the full variable domain: DGGITQSPKYLFRKEGQNVTLSCEQNLNHDAMYWYRQDPGQGLRLIYYSQIVNDFQKGDIAEGYSVSREKKESFPLTVTSAQKNPTAFYLCASSKDSNNQPQHFGDGTRLSIL.